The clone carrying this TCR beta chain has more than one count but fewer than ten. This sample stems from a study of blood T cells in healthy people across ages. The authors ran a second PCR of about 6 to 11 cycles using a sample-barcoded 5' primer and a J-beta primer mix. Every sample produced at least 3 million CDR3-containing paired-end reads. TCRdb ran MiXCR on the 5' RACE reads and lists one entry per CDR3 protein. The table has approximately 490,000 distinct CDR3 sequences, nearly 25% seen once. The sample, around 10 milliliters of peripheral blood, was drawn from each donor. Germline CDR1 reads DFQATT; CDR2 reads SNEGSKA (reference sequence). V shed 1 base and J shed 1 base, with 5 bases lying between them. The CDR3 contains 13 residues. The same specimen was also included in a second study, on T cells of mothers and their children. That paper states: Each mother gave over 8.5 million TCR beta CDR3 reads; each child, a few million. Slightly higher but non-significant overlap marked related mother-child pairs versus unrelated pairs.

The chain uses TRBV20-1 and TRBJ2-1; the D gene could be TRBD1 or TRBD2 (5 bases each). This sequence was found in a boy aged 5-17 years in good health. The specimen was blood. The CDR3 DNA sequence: TGCAGTGCTAGAGGGGGGTCCTACAATGAGCAGTTCTTC. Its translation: CSARGGSYNEQFF.